These 13 T cell receptor beta chains originate from one sample sequenced in a study of somatic mutations in cytotoxic T cells in rheumatoid arthritis. TCRdb's table, derived via immunoSEQ multiplex PCR, lists solely in-frame clones and lacks some. This sample carries more than 15,000 clones, about 85% of them seen once, and the ten largest clones take about 7%. Sequences were obtained from CD8+ T cells sorted from blood. Every receptor here comes from a woman in her thirties or forties with rheumatoid arthritis.

This clone was seen only a few times. The genes are TRBV7-9 and TRBJ1-1, with D hard to call. V dropped 5 bases and J dropped 7 bases, with 17 bases sitting between them. The germline V gene has CDR1 SEHNR and CDR2 FQNEAQ (reference sequence). The CDR3 length is 14 residues. The CDR3 spells CASSPNAGSHEAFF. The CDR3 DNA is TGTGCCAGCAGCCCAAACGCAGGTTCTCATGAAGCTTTCTTT.

The V and J genes are TRBV11-2 and TRBJ2-1; 10 bases fit TRBD2. The CDR3 has 16 residues. The J segment lost 4 bases and the V segment lost 4 bases, leaving 7 bases of the junction unmatched. Germline V gives CDR1 SGHAT, CDR2 FQNNGV. CDR3 in DNA: TGTGCCAGCAGCTCCACCAGCGGGAGGGAATACAATGAGCAGTTCTTC. Its translation: CASSSTSGREYNEQFF.

The chain uses TRBV27 and TRBJ2-7; TRBD1 aligns across 10 bases. Germline CDR1 reads MNHEY; CDR2 reads SMNVEV (reference sequence). The CDR3 contains 14 residues. J was trimmed by 7 bases and V by 2 bases; bases with no gene match: 5. The DNA of the CDR3 is TGTGCCAGCAGTTTAGGGACAGGGGTAGGGGAGCAGTACTTC. Protein: CASSLGTGVGEQYF.

This clone was detected once. This rearrangement joins TRBV13 to TRBJ2-1, with 12 bases aligning to TRBD2. The germline gives CDR1 PRHDT, CDR2 FYEKMQ (reference sequence). There are 15 residues in the CDR3. The V segment lost 3 bases and the J segment 10 bases; nucleotides outside the gene matches: 7. CDR3 region: CASSFGLAGFREQFF. Here the CDR3 DNA reads TGTGCCAGCAGCTTTGGACTAGCGGGATTCCGGGAGCAGTTCTTC.

The chain joins TRBV25-1 to TRBJ1-2; D is ambiguous. Germline CDR1 is MGHDK and CDR2 is SYGVNS. With 0 bases removed from V and 7 bases from J, the gap between germline ends came to 9 bases. CDR3 length: 13 amino acids. The CDR3 coding sequence is TGTGCCAGCAGTGAATACGTCCGGGGTGGCTACACCTTC. It yields the protein CASSEYVRGGYTF.

CDR3 sequence: CATQGGTGELFF. CDR3 nucleotides: TGCGCCACCCAGGGAGGTACCGGGGAGCTGTTTTTT. The chain joins TRBV5-1 to TRBJ2-2, with D perhaps TRBD2 (6 bases). Germline CDR1 is SGHRS and CDR2 is YFSETQ. V shed 9 bases and J shed 5 bases, with 11 bases lying between them. The CDR3 runs to 12 residues. Drawing the rest from reference TRBV5-1 and TRBJ2-2, the complete variable domain is KAGVTQTPRYLIKTRGQQVTLSCSPISGHRSVSWYQQTPGQGLQFLFEYFSETQRNKGNFPGRFSGRQFSNSRSEMNVSTLELGDSALYLCATQGGTGELFFGEGSRLTVL.

The chain joins TRBV4-1 to TRBJ2-1, with 16 positions matching TRBD2. J gave up 4 bases and V 4 bases, and 7 bases lay outside the gene matches. Germline V gene lookup returns CDR1 MGHRA and CDR2 YSYEKL. The CDR3 is 18 residues long. The CDR3 reads CASSPGTSGRASYNEQFF. The CDR3 DNA sequence: TGCGCCAGCAGCCCGGGGACTAGCGGGAGGGCTAGTTACAATGAGCAGTTCTTC.

The chain has TRBV5-6 and TRBJ1-4; TRBD1 matches 10 bases. The CDR3 covers 15 residues. The ends lost 7 bases at V and 3 bases at J; junction bases unmatched: 6. The V gene's germline CDR1 is SGHDT and CDR2 YYEEEE. CDR3 nucleotide sequence: TGTGCCAGCGCCTGGGGGACAGGGGCTAATGAAAAACTGTTTTTT. Translated: CASAWGTGANEKLFF.

The chain joins TRBV14 to TRBJ2-2; D is uncertain. V lost 4 bases and J lost 2, with 8 bases in between. Germline CDR1 is SGHDN and CDR2 is FVKESK. This CDR3 spans 14 amino acids. DNA of the CDR3: TGTGCCAGCAGCCCCCAAACTAACACCGGGGAGCTGTTTTTT. Its protein is CASSPQTNTGELFF.

The V call is TRBV5-1, the J call TRBJ2-7; 7 nucleotides line up with TRBD1. The CDR3 length is 17 residues. Germline V lookup: CDR1 SGHRS, CDR2 YFSETQ. The junction had 16 bases not matched to a gene; V was cut back by 0 bases and J by 7 bases. Here the CDR3 reads CASSLGPCTGAVCEQYF. CDR3 nucleotides: TGCGCCAGCAGCTTGGGGCCTTGTACAGGGGCCGTTTGTGAGCAGTACTTC.

This chain uses TRBV9 with TRBJ2-3; maybe TRBD2 (7 bases). The germline V and J ends were trimmed by 3 bases and 4 bases, with 12 bases remaining between them. Germline V gene sequence: CDR1 SGDLS, CDR2 YYNGEE. This CDR3 spans 14 amino acids. CDR3 coding DNA: TGTGCCAGCAGCGAGGGGGGGGGCGCAGATACGCAGTATTTT. It codes for CASSEGGGADTQYF.

The chain uses TRBV9 and TRBJ2-7; 9 bases fit TRBD2. This CDR3 region has 19 residues. The V gene's germline CDR1 is SGDLS and CDR2 YYNGEE. Losses at the gene ends were 0 bases for V and 3 bases for J; bases not matched to a gene: 16. CDR3 in amino acids: CASSVEWYWIAGGDYEQYF. The DNA for the CDR3 is TGTGCCAGCAGCGTAGAGTGGTATTGGATCGCGGGGGGGGACTACGAGCAGTACTTC.

This clone is medium-sized (0.01 to 0.1%) by share. This sequence joins TRBV6-4 and TRBJ1-2, with 9 bases matching TRBD1. In germline, CDR1 is MRHNA, CDR2 SNTAGT. V dropped 3 bases and J dropped 8; count of bases not matched to a gene: 10. This CDR3 is 15 amino acids long. The CDR3 sequence: CASSDTGQGVGGYTF. The CDR3 region has the DNA TGTGCCAGCAGTGATACGGGACAGGGAGTGGGAGGCTACACCTTC.